This T cell receptor (beta chain) is drawn from a study of T cells in localized non-small cell lung cancer. Comment on this clone: Antigen specificity is unknown.

Study-wide results and caveats: Sequencing was limited to one tumor region, leaving the possibility of heterogeneity open. Median around 56 top-100 tumor clones were shared with paired adjacent lung. Clonality of T cells reached its maximum in uninvolved adjacent lung, surpassing tumor.

The V gene lost 5 bases and the J gene lost 2 bases, with 5 bases spanning the gap. CDR3 size: 12 residues. Germline CDR1 reads SGDLS; CDR2 reads YYNGEE. Using immunoSEQ multiplex PCR, the repertoire was profiled, and TCRdb retains in-frame clones only, with some absent. The table shows some 49,000 clones, with around 86% occurring only once. This chain uses TRBV9 with TRBJ2-1, with D hard to call. This clonotype originated in a man between 40 and 70 years old with stage III lung adenocarcinoma. The sequencing here drew on peripheral blood mononuclear cells, taken before any cancer treatment. CDR3 region: CASSPPYNEQFF. The CDR3 DNA is TGTGCCAGCAGTCCCCCCTACAATGAGCAGTTCTTC.